Included here is one T cell receptor (beta chain) sequence, with context. Antigen specificity is unknown. The donors were all Caucasian adults (living in Nashville, Tennessee). The data were taken from a study of shared clonotypes between healthy human individuals. Study overall: Per donor, CD8 memory used one plate, CD8 naive used two, CD4 memory used three and CD4 naive used three. The study's findings and limits: Naive CD4 clonotypes were shared across several donors at 5% to 6%. Naive subsets, compared against memory subsets, generally had larger estimated richness values.

V lost 6 bases to trimming and J lost 3 bases, with 12 bases between them. Germline CDR1 is MGHDK and CDR2 is SYGVNS. The length of the CDR3 is 13 residues. Clones were read by immunoSEQ multiplex PCR, and TCRdb kept only the in-frame ones, dropping some. The data hold more than 1.2 million clones, with about 98.5% observed a single time. V usage is TRBV25-1 and J usage is TRBJ2-7; D may be TRBD1 or TRBD2 (5 bases each). The receptor was isolated from a man aged 30 to 39 in good health. The source material was naive CD4+ T cells sorted from blood. The sample's subset: CD45RA+ positively selected. Written as DNA, the CDR3 is TGTGCCAGCAGGGGGGTGGGGGTCTACGAGCAGTACTTC. Its translation: CASRGVGVYEQYF.